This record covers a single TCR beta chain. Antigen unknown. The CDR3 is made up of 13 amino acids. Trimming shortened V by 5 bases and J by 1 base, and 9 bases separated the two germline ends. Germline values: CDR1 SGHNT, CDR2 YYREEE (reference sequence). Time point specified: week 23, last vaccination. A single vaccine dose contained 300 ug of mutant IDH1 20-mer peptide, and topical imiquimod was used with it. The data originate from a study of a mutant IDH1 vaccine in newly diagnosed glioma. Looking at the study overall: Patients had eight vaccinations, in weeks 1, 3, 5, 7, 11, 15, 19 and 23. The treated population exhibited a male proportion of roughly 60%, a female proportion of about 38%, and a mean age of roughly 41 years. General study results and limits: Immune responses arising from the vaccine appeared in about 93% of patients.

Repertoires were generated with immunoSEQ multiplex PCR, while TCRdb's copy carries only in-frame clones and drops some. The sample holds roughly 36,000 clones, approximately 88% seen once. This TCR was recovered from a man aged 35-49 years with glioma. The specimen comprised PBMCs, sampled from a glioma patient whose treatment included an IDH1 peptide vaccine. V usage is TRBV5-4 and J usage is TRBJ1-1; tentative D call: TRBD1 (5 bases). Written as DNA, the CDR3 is TGTGCCAGCAGAGTAACAGGGAACACTGAAGCTTTCTTT. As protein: CASRVTGNTEAFF.